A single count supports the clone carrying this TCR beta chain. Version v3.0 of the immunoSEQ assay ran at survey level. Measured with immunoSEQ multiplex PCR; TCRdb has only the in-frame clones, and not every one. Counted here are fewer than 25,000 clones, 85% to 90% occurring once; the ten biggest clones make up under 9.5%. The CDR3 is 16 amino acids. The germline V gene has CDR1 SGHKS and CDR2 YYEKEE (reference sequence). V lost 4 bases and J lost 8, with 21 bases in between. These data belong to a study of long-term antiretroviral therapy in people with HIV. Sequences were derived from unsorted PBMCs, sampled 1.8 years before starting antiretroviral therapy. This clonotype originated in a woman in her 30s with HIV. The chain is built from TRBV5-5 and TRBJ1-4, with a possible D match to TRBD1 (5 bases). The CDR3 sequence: CASSPWGDSGGEKLFF. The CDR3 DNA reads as TGTGCCAGCAGCCCTTGGGGGGACTCGGGGGGAGAAAAACTGTTTTTT. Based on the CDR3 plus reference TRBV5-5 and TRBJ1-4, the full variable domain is DAGVTQSPTHLIKTRGQQVTLRCSPISGHKSVSWYQQVLGQGPQFIFQYYEKEERGRGNFPDRFSARQFPNYSSELNVNALLLGDSALYLCASSPWGDSGGEKLFFGSGTQLSVL.